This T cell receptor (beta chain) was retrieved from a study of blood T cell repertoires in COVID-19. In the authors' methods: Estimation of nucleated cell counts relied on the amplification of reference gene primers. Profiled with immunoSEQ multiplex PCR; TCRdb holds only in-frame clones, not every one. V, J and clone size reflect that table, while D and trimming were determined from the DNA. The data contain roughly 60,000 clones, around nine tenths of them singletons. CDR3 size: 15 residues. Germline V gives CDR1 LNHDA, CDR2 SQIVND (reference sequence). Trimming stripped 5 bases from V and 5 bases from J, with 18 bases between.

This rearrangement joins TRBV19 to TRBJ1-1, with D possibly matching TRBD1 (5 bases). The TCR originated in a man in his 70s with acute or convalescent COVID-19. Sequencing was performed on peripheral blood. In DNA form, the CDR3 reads TGTGCCAGTAGTTTAGCAGGAAGGGGTTTAACTGAAGCTTTCTTT. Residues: CASSLAGRGLTEAFF.